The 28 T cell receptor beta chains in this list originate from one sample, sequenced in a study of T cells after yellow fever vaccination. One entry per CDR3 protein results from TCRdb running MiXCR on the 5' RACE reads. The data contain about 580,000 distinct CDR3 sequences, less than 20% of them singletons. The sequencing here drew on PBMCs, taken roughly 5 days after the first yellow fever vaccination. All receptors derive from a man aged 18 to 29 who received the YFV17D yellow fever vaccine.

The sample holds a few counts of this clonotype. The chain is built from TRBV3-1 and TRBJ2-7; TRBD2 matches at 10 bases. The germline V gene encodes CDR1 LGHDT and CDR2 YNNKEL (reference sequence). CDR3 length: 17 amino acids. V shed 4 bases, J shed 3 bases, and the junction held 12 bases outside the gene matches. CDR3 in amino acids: CASSPLAGELTYYEQYF. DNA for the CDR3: TGTGCCAGCAGCCCCCTAGCGGGAGAACTAACCTACTACGAGCAGTACTTC.

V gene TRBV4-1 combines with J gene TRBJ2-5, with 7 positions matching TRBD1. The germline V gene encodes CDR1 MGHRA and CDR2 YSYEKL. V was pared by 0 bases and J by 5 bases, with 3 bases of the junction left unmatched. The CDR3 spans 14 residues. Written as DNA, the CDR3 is TGCGCCAGCAGCCAAGATGAGGGGGCCGAGACCCAGTACTTC. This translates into CASSQDEGAETQYF.

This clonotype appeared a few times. CDR3 DNA sequence: TGCGCCAGCAGAAGCCCTTTATACGGGAGTATGGGAGTCACCGGGGAGCTGTTTTTT. Amino acids: CASRSPLYGSMGVTGELFF. This sequence joins TRBV10-2 and TRBJ2-2; the D gene is possibly TRBD2 (6 bases). This CDR3 spans 19 amino acids. With 6 bases removed from V and 4 bases from J, the gap between germline ends came to 27 bases. CDR1 is WSHSY, CDR2 SAAADI, per germline.

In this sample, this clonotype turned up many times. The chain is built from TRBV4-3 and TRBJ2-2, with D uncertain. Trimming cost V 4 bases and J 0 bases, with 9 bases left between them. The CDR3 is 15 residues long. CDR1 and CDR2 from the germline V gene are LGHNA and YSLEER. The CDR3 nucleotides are TGCGCCAGCAGCCTCGGCTACCCGAACACCGGGGAGCTGTTTTTT. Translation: CASSLGYPNTGELFF.

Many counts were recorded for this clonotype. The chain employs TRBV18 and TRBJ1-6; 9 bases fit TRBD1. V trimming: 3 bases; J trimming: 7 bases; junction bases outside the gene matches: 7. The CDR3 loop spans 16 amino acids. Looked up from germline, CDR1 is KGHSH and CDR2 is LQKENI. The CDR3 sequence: CASSPSGTGRNSPLHF. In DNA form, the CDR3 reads TGTGCCAGCTCACCCTCCGGGACAGGGAGGAATTCACCCCTCCACTTT.

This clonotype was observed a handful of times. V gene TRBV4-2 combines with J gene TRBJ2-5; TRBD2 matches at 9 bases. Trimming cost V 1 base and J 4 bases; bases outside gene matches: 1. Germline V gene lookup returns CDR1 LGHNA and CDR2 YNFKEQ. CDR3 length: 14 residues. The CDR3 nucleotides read TGTGCCAGCAGCCAAGTAGCGGGGGCAGAGACCCAGTACTTC. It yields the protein CASSQVAGAETQYF.

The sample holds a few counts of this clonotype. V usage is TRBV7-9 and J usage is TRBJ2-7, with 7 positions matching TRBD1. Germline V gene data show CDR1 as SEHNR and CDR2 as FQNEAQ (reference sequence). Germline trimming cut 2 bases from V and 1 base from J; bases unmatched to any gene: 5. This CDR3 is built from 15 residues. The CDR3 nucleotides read TGTGCCAGCAGCTTACAGGGGGTCCGTTCCTACGAGCAGTACTTC. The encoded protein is CASSLQGVRSYEQYF. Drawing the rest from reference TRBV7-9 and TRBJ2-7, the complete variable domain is DTGVSQNPRHKITKRGQNVTFRCDPISEHNRLYWYRQTLGQGPEFLTYFQNEAQLEKSRLLSDRFSAERPKGSFSTLEIQRTEQGDSAMYLCASSLQGVRSYEQYFGPGTRLTVT.

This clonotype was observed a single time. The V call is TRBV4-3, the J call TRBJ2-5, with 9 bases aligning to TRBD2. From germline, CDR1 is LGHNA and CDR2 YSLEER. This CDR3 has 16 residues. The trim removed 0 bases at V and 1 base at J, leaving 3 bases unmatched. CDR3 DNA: TGCGCCAGCAGCCAAGAACGTAGCGGGGGCCAAGAGACCCAGTACTTC. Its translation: CASSQERSGGQETQYF.

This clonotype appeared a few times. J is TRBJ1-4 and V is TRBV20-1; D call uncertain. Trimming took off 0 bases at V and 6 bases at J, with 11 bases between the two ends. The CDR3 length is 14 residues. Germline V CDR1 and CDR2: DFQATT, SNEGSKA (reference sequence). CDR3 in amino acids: CSAREPGVDEKLFF. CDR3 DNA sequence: TGCAGTGCTAGAGAGCCCGGGGTTGATGAAAAACTGTTTTTT.

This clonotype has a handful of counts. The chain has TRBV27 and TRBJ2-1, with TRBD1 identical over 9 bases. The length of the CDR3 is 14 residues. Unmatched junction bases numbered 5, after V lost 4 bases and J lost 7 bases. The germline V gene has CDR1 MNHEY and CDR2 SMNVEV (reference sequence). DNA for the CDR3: TGTGCCAGCAGTTCAAACAGGGGGCCGAATGAGCAGTTCTTC. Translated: CASSSNRGPNEQFF.

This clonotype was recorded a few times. CDR3 loop: CAISGTQETQYF. The CDR3 DNA reads as TGTGCCATCAGCGGGACTCAAGAGACCCAGTACTTC. The chain links TRBV10-3 to TRBJ2-5, with D possibly being TRBD2 (6 bases). The CDR3 totals 12 residues. The germline gives CDR1 ENHRY, CDR2 SYGVKD. Trimming took off 6 bases at V and 2 bases at J, with 7 bases between the two ends.

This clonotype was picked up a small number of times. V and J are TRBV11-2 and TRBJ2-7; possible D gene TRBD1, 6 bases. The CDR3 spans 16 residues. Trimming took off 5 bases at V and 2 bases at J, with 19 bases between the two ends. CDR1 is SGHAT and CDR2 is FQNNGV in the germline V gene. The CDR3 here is CASSPGQLAITYEQYF. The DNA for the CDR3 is TGTGCCAGCAGCCCAGGACAGCTAGCTATTACCTACGAGCAGTACTTC. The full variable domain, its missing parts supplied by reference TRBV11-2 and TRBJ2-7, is EAGVAQSPRYKIIEKRQSVAFWCNPISGHATLYWYQQILGQGPKLLIQFQNNGVVDDSQLPKDRFSAERLKGVDSTLKIQPAKLEDSAVYLCASSPGQLAITYEQYFGPGTRLTVT.

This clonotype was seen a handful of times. CDR3 protein: CASSHRGQQETQYF. The DNA for the CDR3 is TGTGCCAGCAGCCACAGGGGCCAGCAAGAGACCCAGTACTTC. The chain combines TRBV3-1 with TRBJ2-5; a possible D gene is TRBD1 (6 bases). There are 14 residues in the CDR3. Trimming removed 3 bases at V and 2 bases at J, with 10 bases between. The germline CDR1 and CDR2 sequences are LGHDT and YNNKEL (reference sequence).

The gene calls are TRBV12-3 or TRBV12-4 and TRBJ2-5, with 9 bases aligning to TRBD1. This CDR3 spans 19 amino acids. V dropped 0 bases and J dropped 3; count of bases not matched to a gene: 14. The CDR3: CASSLASGTGISVEETQYF. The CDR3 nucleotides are TGTGCCAGCAGTTTAGCCTCCGGGACAGGGATCTCAGTCGAAGAGACCCAGTACTTC.

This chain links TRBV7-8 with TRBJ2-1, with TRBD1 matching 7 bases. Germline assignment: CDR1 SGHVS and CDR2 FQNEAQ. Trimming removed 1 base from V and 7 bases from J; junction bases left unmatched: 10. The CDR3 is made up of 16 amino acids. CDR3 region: CASSLVTGFSINEQFF. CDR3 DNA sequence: TGTGCCAGCAGCTTAGTGACAGGGTTTAGTATAAATGAGCAGTTCTTC.

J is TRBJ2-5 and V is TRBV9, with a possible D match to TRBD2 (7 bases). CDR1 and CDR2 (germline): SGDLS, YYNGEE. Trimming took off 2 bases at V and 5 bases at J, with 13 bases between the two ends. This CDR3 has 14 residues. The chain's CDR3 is CASSVGGLTETQYF. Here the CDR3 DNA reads TGTGCCAGCAGCGTCGGGGGGCTAACGGAGACCCAGTACTTC.

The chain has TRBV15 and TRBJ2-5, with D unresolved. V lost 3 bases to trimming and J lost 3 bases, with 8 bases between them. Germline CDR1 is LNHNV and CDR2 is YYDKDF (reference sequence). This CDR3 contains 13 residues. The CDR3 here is CATSSPQKETQYF. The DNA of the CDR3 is TGTGCCACCAGCAGCCCCCAGAAAGAGACCCAGTACTTC.

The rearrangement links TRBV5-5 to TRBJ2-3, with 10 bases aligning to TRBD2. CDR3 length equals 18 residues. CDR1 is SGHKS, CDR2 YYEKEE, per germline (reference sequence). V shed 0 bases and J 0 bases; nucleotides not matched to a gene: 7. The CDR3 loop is CASSLVTLAGASTDTQYF. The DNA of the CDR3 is TGTGCCAGCAGCTTGGTTACCCTAGCGGGGGCCAGCACAGATACGCAGTATTTT. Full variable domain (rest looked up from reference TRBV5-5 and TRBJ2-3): DAGVTQSPTHLIKTRGQQVTLRCSPISGHKSVSWYQQVLGQGPQFIFQYYEKEERGRGNFPDRFSARQFPNYSSELNVNALLLGDSALYLCASSLVTLAGASTDTQYFGPGTRLTVL.

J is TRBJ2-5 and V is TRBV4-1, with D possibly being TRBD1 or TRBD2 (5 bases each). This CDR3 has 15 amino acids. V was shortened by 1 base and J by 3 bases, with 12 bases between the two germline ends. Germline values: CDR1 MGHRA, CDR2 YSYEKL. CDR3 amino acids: CASSQAGTSKETQYF. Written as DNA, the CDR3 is TGCGCCAGCAGCCAAGCCGGGACCAGTAAAGAGACCCAGTACTTC.

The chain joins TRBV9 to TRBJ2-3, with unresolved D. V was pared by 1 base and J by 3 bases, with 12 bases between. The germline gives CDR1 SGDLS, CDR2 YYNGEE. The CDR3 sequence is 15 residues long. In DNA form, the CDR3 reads TGTGCCAGCAGCGTATCACCGGCCAGGACAGATACGCAGTATTTT. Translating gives CASSVSPARTDTQYF.

CDR3: CATSRDRVHRGWTGELFF. The CDR3 DNA follows: TGTGCCACCAGCAGAGATCGCGTTCACAGGGGTTGGACCGGGGAGCTGTTTTTT. This sequence joins TRBV15 and TRBJ2-2, with 7 bases that match TRBD1. The germline V gene encodes CDR1 LNHNV and CDR2 YYDKDF (reference sequence). The trim removed 0 bases at V and 5 bases at J, leaving 12 bases unmatched. CDR3 length: 18 residues.

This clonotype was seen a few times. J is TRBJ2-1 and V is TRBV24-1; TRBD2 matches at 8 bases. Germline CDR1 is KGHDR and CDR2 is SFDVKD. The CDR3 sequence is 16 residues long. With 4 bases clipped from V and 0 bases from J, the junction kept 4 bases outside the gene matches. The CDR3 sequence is CATSDPGGGSYNEQFF. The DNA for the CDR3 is TGTGCCACCAGTGACCCGGGGGGGGGCTCCTACAATGAGCAGTTCTTC.

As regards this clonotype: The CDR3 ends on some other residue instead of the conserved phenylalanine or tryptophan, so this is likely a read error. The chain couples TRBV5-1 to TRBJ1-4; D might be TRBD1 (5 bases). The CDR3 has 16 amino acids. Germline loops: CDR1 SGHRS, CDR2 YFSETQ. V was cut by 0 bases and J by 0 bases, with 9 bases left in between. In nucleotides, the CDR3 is TGCGCCAGCAGCTTGGGACAGACAGCAACTAATGAAAAACTGTTTTCT. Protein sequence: CASSLGQTATNEKLFS.

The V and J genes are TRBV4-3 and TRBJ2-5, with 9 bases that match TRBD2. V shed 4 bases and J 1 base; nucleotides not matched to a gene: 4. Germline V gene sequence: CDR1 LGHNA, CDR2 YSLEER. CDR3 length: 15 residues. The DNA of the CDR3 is TGCGCCAGCAGCCCGGGGACTAGCCTCCAAGAGACCCAGTACTTC. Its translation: CASSPGTSLQETQYF.

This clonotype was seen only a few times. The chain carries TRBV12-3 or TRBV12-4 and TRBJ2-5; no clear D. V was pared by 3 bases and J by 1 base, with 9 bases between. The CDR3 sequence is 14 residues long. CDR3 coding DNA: TGTGCCAGCAGTTTGGGCCTCCCCCAAGAGACCCAGTACTTC. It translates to CASSLGLPQETQYF.

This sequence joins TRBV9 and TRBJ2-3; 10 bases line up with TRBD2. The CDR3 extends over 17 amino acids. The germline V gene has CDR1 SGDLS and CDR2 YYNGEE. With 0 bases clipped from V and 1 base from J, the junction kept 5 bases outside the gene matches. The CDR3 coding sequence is TGTGCCAGCAGCGTAGTCCCCACTAGCGGGGGCACAGATACGCAGTATTTT. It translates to CASSVVPTSGGTDTQYF. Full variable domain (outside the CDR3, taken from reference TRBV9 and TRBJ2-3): DSGVTQTPKHLITATGQRVTLRCSPRSGDLSVYWYQQSLDQGLQFLIQYYNGEERAKGNILERFSAQQFPDLHSELNLSSLELGDSALYFCASSVVPTSGGTDTQYFGPGTRLTVL.

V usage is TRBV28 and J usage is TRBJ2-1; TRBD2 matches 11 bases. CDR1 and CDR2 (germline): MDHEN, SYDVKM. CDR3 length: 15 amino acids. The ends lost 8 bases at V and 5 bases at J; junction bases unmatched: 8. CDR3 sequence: CASYSTSGIDNEQFF. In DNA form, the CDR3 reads TGTGCCAGCTACTCGACTAGCGGGATAGACAATGAGCAGTTCTTC.

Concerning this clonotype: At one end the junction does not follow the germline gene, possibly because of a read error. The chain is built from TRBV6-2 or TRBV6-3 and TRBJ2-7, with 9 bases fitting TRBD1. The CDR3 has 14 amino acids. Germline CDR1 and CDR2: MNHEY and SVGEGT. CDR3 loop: CASSFRDRENGAHF. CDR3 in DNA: TGTGCCAGCAGCTTCCGGGACAGGGAAAACGGGGCTCACTTC.